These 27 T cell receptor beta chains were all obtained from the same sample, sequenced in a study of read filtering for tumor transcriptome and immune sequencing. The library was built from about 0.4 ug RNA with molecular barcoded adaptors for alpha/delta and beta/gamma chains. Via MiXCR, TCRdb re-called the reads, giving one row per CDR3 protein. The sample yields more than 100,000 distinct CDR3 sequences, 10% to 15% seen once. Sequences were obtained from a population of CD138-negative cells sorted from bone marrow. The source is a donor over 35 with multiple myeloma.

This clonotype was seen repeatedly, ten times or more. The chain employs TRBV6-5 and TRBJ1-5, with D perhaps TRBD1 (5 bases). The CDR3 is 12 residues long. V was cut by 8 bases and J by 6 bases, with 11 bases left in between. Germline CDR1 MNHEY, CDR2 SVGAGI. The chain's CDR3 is CASGGVGQPQHF. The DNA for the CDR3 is TGTGCCAGCGGGGGGGTGGGTCAGCCCCAGCATTTT.

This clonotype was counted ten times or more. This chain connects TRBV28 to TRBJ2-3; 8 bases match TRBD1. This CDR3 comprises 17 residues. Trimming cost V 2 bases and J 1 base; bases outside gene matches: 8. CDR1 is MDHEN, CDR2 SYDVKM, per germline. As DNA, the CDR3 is TGTGCCAGCAGTTTAGACTTGGACAGGGAGGGCACAGATACGCAGTATTTT. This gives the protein CASSLDLDREGTDTQYF.

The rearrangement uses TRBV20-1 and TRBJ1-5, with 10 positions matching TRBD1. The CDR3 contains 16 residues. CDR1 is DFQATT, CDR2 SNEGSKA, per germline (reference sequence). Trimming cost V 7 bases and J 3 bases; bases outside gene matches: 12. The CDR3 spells CSVPRTGGGSNQPQHF. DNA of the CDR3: TGCAGTGTTCCCCGGACAGGGGGAGGTTCCAATCAGCCCCAGCATTTT.

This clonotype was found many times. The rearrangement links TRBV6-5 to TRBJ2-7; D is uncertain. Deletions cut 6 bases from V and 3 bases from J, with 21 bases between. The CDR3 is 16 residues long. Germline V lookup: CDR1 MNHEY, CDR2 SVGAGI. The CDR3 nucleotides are TGTGCCAGCAGGGCCTCGACCTCCCAAGGAAGCTACGAGCAGTACTTC. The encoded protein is CASRASTSQGSYEQYF.

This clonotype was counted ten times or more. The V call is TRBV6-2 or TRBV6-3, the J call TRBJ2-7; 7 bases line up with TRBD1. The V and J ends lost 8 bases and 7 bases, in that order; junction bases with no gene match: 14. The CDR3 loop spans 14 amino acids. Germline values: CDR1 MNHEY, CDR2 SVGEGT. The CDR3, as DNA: TGTGCCAGCGGTTGGACAGGACAACTGGGGGAGCAGTACTTC. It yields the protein CASGWTGQLGEQYF.

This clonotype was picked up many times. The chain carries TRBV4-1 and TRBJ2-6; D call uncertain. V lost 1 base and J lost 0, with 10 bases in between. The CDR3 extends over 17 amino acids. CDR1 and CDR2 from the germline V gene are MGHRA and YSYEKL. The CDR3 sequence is CASSQVGLGSGANVLTF. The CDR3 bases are TGCGCCAGCAGCCAAGTAGGGCTAGGCTCTGGGGCCAACGTCCTGACTTTC.

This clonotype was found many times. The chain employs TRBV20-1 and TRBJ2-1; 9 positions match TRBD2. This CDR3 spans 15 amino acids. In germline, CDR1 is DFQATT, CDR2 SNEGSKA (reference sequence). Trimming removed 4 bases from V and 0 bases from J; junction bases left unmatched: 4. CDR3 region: CSAIGAGGSYNEQFF. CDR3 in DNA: TGCAGTGCTATCGGAGCGGGGGGCTCCTACAATGAGCAGTTCTTC.

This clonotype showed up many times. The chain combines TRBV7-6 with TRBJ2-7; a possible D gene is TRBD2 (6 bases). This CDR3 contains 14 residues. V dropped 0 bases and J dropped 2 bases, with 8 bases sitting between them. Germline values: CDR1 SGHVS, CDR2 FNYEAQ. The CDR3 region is CASSLAEGTYEQYF. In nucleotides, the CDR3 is TGTGCCAGCAGCTTAGCGGAGGGTACCTACGAGCAGTACTTC.

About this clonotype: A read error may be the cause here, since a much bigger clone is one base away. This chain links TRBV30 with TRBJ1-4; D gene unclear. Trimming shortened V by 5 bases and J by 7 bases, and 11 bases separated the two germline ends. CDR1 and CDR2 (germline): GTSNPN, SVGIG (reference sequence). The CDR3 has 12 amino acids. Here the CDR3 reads CAWGPRGEKLFF. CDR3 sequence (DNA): TGTGCCTGGGGTCCAAGAGGTGAAAAACTGTTTTTT.

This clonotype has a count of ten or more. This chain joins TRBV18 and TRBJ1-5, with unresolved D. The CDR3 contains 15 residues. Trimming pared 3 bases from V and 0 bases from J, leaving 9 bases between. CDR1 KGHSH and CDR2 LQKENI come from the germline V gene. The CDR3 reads CASSPDGSSNQPQHF. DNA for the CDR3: TGTGCCAGCTCACCTGACGGGTCTAGCAATCAGCCCCAGCATTTT.

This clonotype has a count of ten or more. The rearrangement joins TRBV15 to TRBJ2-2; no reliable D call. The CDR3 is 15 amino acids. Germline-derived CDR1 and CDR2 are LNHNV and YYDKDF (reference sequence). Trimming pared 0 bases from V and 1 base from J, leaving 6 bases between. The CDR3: CATSRDRGNTGELFF. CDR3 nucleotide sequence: TGTGCCACCAGCAGAGACAGAGGGAACACCGGGGAGCTGTTTTTT.

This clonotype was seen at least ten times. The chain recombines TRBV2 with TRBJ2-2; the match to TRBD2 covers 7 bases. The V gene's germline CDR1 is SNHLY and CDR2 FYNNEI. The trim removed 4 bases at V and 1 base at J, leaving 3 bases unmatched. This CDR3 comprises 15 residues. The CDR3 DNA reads TGTGCCAGCAGTGGGGTAGCGGGGAACACCGGGGAGCTGTTTTTT. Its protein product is CASSGVAGNTGELFF.

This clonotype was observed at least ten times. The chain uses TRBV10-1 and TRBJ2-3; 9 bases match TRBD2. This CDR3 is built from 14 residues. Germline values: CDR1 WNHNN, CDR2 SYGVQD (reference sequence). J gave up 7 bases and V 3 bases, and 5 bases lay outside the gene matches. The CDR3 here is CASSDAGGPHTQYF. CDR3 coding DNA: TGCGCCAGCAGTGATGCGGGAGGGCCACATACGCAGTATTTT.

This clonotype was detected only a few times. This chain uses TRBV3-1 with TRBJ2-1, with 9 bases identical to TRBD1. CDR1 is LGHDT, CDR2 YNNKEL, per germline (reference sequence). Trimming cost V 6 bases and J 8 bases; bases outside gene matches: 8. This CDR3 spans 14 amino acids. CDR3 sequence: CASRLGQGGHEQFF. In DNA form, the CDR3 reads TGTGCCAGCAGACTGGGACAGGGCGGGCATGAGCAGTTCTTC.

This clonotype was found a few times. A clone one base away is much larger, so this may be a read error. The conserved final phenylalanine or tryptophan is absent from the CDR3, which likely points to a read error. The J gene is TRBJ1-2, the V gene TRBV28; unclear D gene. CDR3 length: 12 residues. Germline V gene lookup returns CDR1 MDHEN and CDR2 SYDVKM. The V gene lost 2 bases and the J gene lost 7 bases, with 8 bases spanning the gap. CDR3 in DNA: TGTGCCAGCAGTTTAATAAGACTTGGCTACACCCTC. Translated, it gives CASSLIRLGYTL.

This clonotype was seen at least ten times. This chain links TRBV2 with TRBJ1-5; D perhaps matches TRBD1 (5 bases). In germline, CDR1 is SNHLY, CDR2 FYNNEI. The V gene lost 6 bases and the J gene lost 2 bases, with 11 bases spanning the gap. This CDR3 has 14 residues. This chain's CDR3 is CASRRGGGNQPQHF. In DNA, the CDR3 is TGTGCCAGCAGGCGGGGAGGGGGCAATCAGCCCCAGCATTTT.

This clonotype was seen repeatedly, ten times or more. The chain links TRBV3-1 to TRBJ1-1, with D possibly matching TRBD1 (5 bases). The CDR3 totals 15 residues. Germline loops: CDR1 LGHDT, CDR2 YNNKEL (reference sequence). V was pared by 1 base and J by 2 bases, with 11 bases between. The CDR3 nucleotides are TGTGCCAGCAGCCAAGGATGGCAGGGAAACACTGAAGCTTTCTTT. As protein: CASSQGWQGNTEAFF.

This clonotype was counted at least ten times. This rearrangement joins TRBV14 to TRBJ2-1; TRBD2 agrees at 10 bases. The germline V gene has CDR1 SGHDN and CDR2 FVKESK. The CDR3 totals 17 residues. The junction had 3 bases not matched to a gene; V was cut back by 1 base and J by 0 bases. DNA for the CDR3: TGTGCCAGCAGCCAAGGGACTAGCGGATACTCCTACAATGAGCAGTTCTTC. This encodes CASSQGTSGYSYNEQFF.

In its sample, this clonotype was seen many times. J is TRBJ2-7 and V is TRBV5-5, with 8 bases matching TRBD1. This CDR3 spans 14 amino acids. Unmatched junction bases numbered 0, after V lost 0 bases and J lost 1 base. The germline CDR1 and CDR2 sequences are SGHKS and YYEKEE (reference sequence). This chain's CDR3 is CASSLGQGSYEQYF. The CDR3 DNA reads TGTGCCAGCAGCTTGGGACAGGGGTCCTACGAGCAGTACTTC.

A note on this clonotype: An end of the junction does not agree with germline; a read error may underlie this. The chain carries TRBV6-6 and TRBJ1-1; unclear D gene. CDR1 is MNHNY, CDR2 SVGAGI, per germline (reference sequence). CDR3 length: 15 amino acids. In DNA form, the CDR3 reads TGTGCCAGCAGTAAGGGCGGACCGATGAACACTCAAGCTTTCTTT. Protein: CASSKGGPMNTQAFF.

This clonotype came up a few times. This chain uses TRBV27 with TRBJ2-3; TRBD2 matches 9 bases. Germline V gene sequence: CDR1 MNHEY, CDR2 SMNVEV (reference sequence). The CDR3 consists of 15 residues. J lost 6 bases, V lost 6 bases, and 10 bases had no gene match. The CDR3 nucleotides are TGTGCCAGCAGCTGGAGCGCGGGAGGGAGGGATACGCAGTATTTT. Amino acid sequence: CASSWSAGGRDTQYF.

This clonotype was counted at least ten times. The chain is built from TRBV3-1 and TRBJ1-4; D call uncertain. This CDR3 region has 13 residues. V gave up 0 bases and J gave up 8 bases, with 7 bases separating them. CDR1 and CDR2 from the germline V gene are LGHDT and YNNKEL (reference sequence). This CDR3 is CASSQENREKLFF. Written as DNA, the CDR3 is TGTGCCAGCAGCCAAGAAAATCGGGAAAAACTGTTTTTT. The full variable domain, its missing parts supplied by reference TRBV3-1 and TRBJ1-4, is DTAVSQTPKYLVTQMGNDKSIKCEQNLGHDTMYWYKQDSKKFLKIMFSYNNKELIINETVPNRFSPKSPDKAHLNLHINSLELGDSAVYFCASSQENREKLFFGSGTQLSVL.

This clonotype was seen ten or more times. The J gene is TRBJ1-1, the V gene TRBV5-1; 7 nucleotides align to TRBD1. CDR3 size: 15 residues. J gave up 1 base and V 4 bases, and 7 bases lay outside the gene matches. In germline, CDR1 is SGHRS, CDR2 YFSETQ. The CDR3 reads CASSLQTGQNTEAFF. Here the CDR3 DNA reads TGCGCCAGCAGCCTTCAGACAGGGCAGAACACTGAAGCTTTCTTT.

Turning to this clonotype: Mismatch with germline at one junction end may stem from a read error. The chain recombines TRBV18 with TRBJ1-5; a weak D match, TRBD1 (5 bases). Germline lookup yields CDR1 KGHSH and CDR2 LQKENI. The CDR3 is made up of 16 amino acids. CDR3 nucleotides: TGTGCCAGCTCACCACTTGGGGGTACCATAAATCGGCCCCAGCATTTT. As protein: CASSPLGGTINRPQHF.

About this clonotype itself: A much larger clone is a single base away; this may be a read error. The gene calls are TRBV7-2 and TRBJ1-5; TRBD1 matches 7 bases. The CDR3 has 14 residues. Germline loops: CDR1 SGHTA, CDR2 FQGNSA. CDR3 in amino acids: CASSLTGKDQTQHF. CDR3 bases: TGTGCCAGCAGCCTGACAGGGAAGGATCAGACCCAGCATTTT.

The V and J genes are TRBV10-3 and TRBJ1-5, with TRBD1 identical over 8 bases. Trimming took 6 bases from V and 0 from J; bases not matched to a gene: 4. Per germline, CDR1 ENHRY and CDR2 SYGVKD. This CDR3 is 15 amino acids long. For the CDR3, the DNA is TGTGCCATCAGAGCCGGGACAGGTAGCAATCAGCCCCAGCATTTT. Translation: CAIRAGTGSNQPQHF.

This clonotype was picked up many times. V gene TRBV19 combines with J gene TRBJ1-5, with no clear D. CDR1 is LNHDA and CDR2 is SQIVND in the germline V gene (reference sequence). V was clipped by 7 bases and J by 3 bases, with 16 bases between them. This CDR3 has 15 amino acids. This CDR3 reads CASTLSSRNNQPQHF. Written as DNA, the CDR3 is TGTGCCAGTACCCTCTCGAGTAGGAACAATCAGCCCCAGCATTTT.